A single sample is the source of the 18 T cell receptor beta chains below, sequenced in a study of OX40 agonist ivuxolimab in advanced cancers. Only in-frame clones appear in the TCRdb table, and some are missing; sequencing was by immunoSEQ multiplex PCR. The sample has fewer than 130,000 clones, approximately 89% seen once. The sequencing used CD4+ or CD8+ T cells sorted from blood, collected in a trial of the OX40 agonist ivuxolimab. The receptors come from an adult with an advanced solid tumor such as melanoma, head and neck, liver or kidney cancer.

The genes are TRBV5-4 and TRBJ2-5; 7 bases are a match to TRBD1. Germline-derived CDR1 and CDR2 are SGHNT and YYREEE (reference sequence). The V and J ends lost 4 bases and 3 bases, in that order; junction bases with no gene match: 3. The CDR3 loop spans 13 amino acids. CDR3 residues: CASSRDREETQYF. The DNA for the CDR3 is TGTGCCAGCAGCCGCGACAGGGAAGAGACCCAGTACTTC.

Worth noting for this clone: This same CDR3 is encoded by further DNA sequences in the sample. The chain links TRBV11-2 to TRBJ1-3; D is ambiguous. Trimming removed 9 bases from V and 4 bases from J, with 22 bases in between. The germline V gene has CDR1 SGHAT and CDR2 FQNNGV. The CDR3 covers 16 residues. CDR3 in DNA: TGTGCCAGTCATAGTACGGCCCTTCGAGGGGGAAACACCATATATTTT. It is translated as CASHSTALRGGNTIYF.

This clone was found once. This chain connects TRBV4-2 to TRBJ1-1, with TRBD1 as a possible D gene (6 bases). CDR1 is LGHNA and CDR2 is YNFKEQ in the germline V gene. V was clipped by 0 bases and J by 6 bases, with 11 bases between them. The CDR3 runs to 14 residues. The CDR3 here is CASSQDQGFAEAFF. CDR3 DNA sequence: TGTGCCAGCAGCCAAGATCAGGGGTTTGCTGAAGCTTTCTTT.

This chain connects TRBV30 to TRBJ2-4; D not resolved. The CDR3 extends over 13 amino acids. Germline loops: CDR1 GTSNPN, CDR2 SVGIG (reference sequence). The germline V and J ends were trimmed by 0 bases and 8 bases, with 11 bases remaining between them. This CDR3 reads CAWSVDIRDIQYF. CDR3 nucleotides: TGTGCCTGGAGTGTAGATATCAGAGACATTCAGTACTTC.

Of note for this clone: The sample carries other DNA sequences with the same CDR3. V is TRBV27 and J is TRBJ1-4, with TRBD1 matching 9 bases. Germline V gene data show CDR1 as MNHEY and CDR2 as SMNVEV (reference sequence). Trimming took 6 bases from V and 8 from J; bases not matched to a gene: 4. The length of the CDR3 is 13 residues. The CDR3 region is CASRGTGREKLFF. The CDR3 DNA reads as TGTGCCAGCAGAGGGACAGGGAGGGAAAAACTGTTTTTT.

This chain links TRBV7-2 with TRBJ2-1; the D call may be TRBD1 or TRBD2 (5 bases each). The CDR3 is made up of 15 amino acids. Germline CDR1 reads SGHTA; CDR2 reads FQGNSA. With 7 bases removed from V and 7 bases from J, the gap between germline ends came to 20 bases. In DNA, the CDR3 is TGTGCCAGCACCCTCTTAGGGGACCCCGCGAATGAGCAGTTCTTC. The encoded protein is CASTLLGDPANEQFF.

The rearrangement uses TRBV28 and TRBJ2-3, with 10 positions matching TRBD2. Trimming removed 6 bases from V and 1 base from J; junction bases left unmatched: 1. Germline-derived CDR1 and CDR2 are MDHEN and SYDVKM. This CDR3 contains 14 residues. CDR3 in DNA: TGTGCCAGCAGGCTAGCGGGAGGCACAGATACGCAGTATTTT. It specifies CASRLAGGTDTQYF.

The V call is TRBV28, the J call TRBJ1-2, with a possible D match to TRBD1 (5 bases). Between the trimmed V and J ends, which lost 8 bases and 8 bases, there was a span of 24 bases. Germline loops: CDR1 MDHEN, CDR2 SYDVKM. The CDR3 loop spans 15 amino acids. In DNA, the CDR3 is TGTGCCAGCGCTAGAGGCGCGGGGGGGGTAGAAGGCTACACCTTC. Amino acids: CASARGAGGVEGYTF.

V is TRBV29-1 and J is TRBJ1-1, with D uncertain. Trimming stripped 5 bases from V and 1 base from J, with 8 bases between. The germline gives CDR1 SQVTM, CDR2 ANQGSEA. The CDR3 is 12 amino acids. CDR3 amino acids: CSVFWANTEAFF. In DNA, the CDR3 is TGCAGCGTTTTTTGGGCGAACACTGAAGCTTTCTTT.

The V and J genes are TRBV19 and TRBJ2-7; 10 nucleotides agree with TRBD2. The V and J ends lost 1 base and 3 bases, in that order; junction bases with no gene match: 3. Germline lookup yields CDR1 LNHDA and CDR2 SQIVND (reference sequence). There are 15 residues in the CDR3. CDR3 nucleotide sequence: TGTGCCAGTAGTATAGCAGGGACTAGCGACTACGAGCAGTACTTC. It is translated as CASSIAGTSDYEQYF.

The chain links TRBV6-5 to TRBJ1-1; possible D gene TRBD1, 5 bases. This CDR3 region has 13 residues. V was shortened by 0 bases and J by 5 bases, with 7 bases between the two germline ends. The germline V gene has CDR1 MNHEY and CDR2 SVGAGI. Written as DNA, the CDR3 is TGTGCCAGCAGTTACTCAAGGGGTACTGAAGCTTTCTTT. It is translated as CASSYSRGTEAFF.

A few counts support this clone. The V call is TRBV7-2, the J call TRBJ1-5, with a possible D match to TRBD1 (5 bases). The CDR3 has 15 residues. V lost 1 base, J lost 2 bases, and 9 bases lay in between. CDR1 is SGHTA and CDR2 is FQGNSA in the germline V gene. This CDR3 reads CASSLVGPGNQPQHF. The CDR3 DNA is TGTGCCAGCAGCTTAGTGGGGCCAGGCAATCAGCCCCAGCATTTT.

The CDR3 here is CASSYFSGLNEKLFF. The CDR3 bases are TGTGCCAGCAGTTACTTCTCAGGGCTTAATGAAAAACTGTTTTTT. The chain couples TRBV6-5 to TRBJ1-4; possibly TRBD1 for D (5 bases). Germline CDR1 MNHEY, CDR2 SVGAGI. The CDR3 is made up of 15 amino acids. Trimming removed 1 base from V and 4 bases from J, with 10 bases in between.

The V and J genes are TRBV5-3 and TRBJ1-4; a weak D match, TRBD1 (6 bases). TRBV5-3 counts as an open reading frame of uncertain function. This CDR3 spans 18 amino acids. Trimming left V 7 bases short and J 8 bases short, with 30 bases between. CDR3 amino acids: CARLNKSGTFLVGEKLFF. DNA for the CDR3: TGTGCCAGACTAAATAAATCCGGGACATTCTTAGTGGGGGAAAAACTGTTTTTT.

This clone was observed a few times. The genes are TRBV7-2 and TRBJ1-4; D might be TRBD1 (5 bases). The germline V gene encodes CDR1 SGHTA and CDR2 FQGNSA. Trimming left V 5 bases short and J 2 bases short, with 12 bases between. The CDR3 sequence is 15 residues long. The DNA of the CDR3 is TGTGCCAGCAGCCCCCTCGGGGGGACTAATGAAAAACTGTTTTTT. This gives the protein CASSPLGGTNEKLFF.

The V gene is TRBV10-3, the J gene TRBJ1-2, with D tentatively TRBD1 (6 bases). The CDR3 is 14 residues long. Germline V gene sequence: CDR1 ENHRY, CDR2 SYGVKD. Trimming took off 6 bases at V and 2 bases at J, with 13 bases between the two ends. The CDR3 bases are TGTGCCATCAGCGAGGGGGATACGAACTATGGCTACACCTTC. Protein: CAISEGDTNYGYTF.

V and J are TRBV28 and TRBJ2-1, with TRBD2 matching over 9 bases. Germline trimming cut 7 bases from V and 0 bases from J; bases unmatched to any gene: 4. Germline V gene data show CDR1 as MDHEN and CDR2 as SYDVKM. This CDR3 is 15 amino acids long. The CDR3 DNA reads as TGTGCCAGCAAGACTAGCGGAATCTCCTACAATGAGCAGTTCTTC. Protein product: CASKTSGISYNEQFF.

V is TRBV2 and J is TRBJ2-5; maybe TRBD1 (5 bases). CDR1 and CDR2 (germline): SNHLY, FYNNEI. The CDR3 loop spans 12 amino acids. V was trimmed by 6 bases and J by 5 bases, leaving 10 bases between them. The chain's CDR3 is CASRRQLETQYF. The CDR3 nucleotides read TGTGCCAGCAGGAGACAGTTGGAGACCCAGTACTTC. The full variable domain, rest sourced from reference TRBV2 and TRBJ2-5, is EPEVTQTPSHQVTQMGQEVILRCVPISNHLYFYWYRQILGQKVEFLVSFYNNEISEKSEIFDDQFSVERPDGSNFTLKIRSTKLEDSAMYFCASRRQLETQYFGPGTRLLVL.